This is a list of T cell receptor beta chains from one sample in a study of T-cell reconstitution after alpha-beta-depleted transplantation in children. TCRdb redid the calling of the PCR reads with MiXCR, one entry per CDR3 protein. The table has around 76,000 distinct CDR3 sequences, around a sixth seen once. This specimen was PBMCs, mostly from graft donor cells, taken 360 days after TCRalphabeta/CD19-depleted stem cell transplant. These receptors originate from a male patient aged 2-15 years who had a stem cell transplant for acute lymphoblastic leukemia, so the T cells may come from the graft donor. Each CDR3 is given with its conserved first and last residue. Fields, in order: CDR3 DNA, CDR3 protein, J gene, V gene, D gene, clone size. The D gene is left open where the match is weak. Clone sizes are given selectively: once, few, many, or a class where the clone is expanded.

CDR3 DNA: TGTGCCAGCGCAGACAGTGGAGGAAACACCATATATTTT; CDR3 protein: CASADSGGNTIYF; J gene: TRBJ1-3; V gene: TRBV12-3/TRBV12-4; D gene: NA; clone size: few
CDR3 DNA: TGTGCCAGCAGCTCGATTAGTCGCGCGCGAACTAACCAAGAGACCCAGTACTTC; CDR3 protein: CASSSISRARTNQETQYF; J gene: TRBJ2-5; V gene: TRBV11-1; D gene: NA; clone size: few
CDR3 DNA: TGCGCCAGCAGCCCCCGGACTAGCGGGAACTACGAGCAGTACTTC; CDR3 protein: CASSPRTSGNYEQYF; J gene: TRBJ2-7; V gene: TRBV5-1; D gene: TRBD2; clone size: few
CDR3 DNA: TGCGCCAGCAGCTTGGATCCCCGCTCCTACAATGAGCAGTTCTTC; CDR3 protein: CASSLDPRSYNEQFF; J gene: TRBJ2-1; V gene: TRBV5-1; D gene: NA; clone size: few
CDR3 DNA: TGTGCCAGCAGTTTAGTCTGGGGGACTAGCAGCACAGATACGCAGTATTTT; CDR3 protein: CASSLVWGTSSTDTQYF; J gene: TRBJ2-3; V gene: TRBV12-3/TRBV12-4; D gene: TRBD2; clone size: many
CDR3 DNA: TGTGCCACCAGCAGAGTGCCTAGCGGAAGCTCCTACAATGAGCAGTTCTTC; CDR3 protein: CATSRVPSGSSYNEQFF; J gene: TRBJ2-1; V gene: TRBV15; D gene: TRBD2; clone size: NA
CDR3 DNA: TGTGCCAGCAGCCCGACAGGGTCCAATGAAAAACTGTTTTTT; CDR3 protein: CASSPTGSNEKLFF; J gene: TRBJ1-4; V gene: TRBV5-6; D gene: TRBD1; clone size: NA
CDR3 DNA: TGTGCCAGCAGCTTAAAGGACTACAATGAGCAGTTCTTC; CDR3 protein: CASSLKDYNEQFF; J gene: TRBJ2-1; V gene: TRBV7-9; D gene: NA; clone size: few
CDR3 DNA: TGTGCCAGCAGCCCTGTAGCGGGAGGGACAGATACGCAGTATTTT; CDR3 protein: CASSPVAGGTDTQYF; J gene: TRBJ2-3; V gene: TRBV7-9; D gene: TRBD2; clone size: NA
CDR3 DNA: TGCGCCAGCAGCCCGAATGTGCAGGGGACTGAAGCTTTCTTT; CDR3 protein: CASSPNVQGTEAFF; J gene: TRBJ1-1; V gene: TRBV5-1; D gene: NA; clone size: many
CDR3 DNA: TGTGCCAGCAGCGTTACTAGCGGGATACGCAATGAGCAGTTCTTC; CDR3 protein: CASSVTSGIRNEQFF; J gene: TRBJ2-1; V gene: TRBV9; D gene: TRBD2; clone size: few
CDR3 DNA: TGTGCCAGCAGTCCCCGACAGACGAGAAACACTGAAGCTTTCTTT; CDR3 protein: CASSPRQTRNTEAFF; J gene: TRBJ1-1; V gene: TRBV12-3/TRBV12-4; D gene: NA; clone size: few
CDR3 DNA: TGTGCCAGCAGCTTAGAAAACGTGCTAGCCTACGAGCAGTACTTC; CDR3 protein: CASSLENVLAYEQYF; J gene: TRBJ2-7; V gene: TRBV11-3; D gene: NA; clone size: many
CDR3 DNA: TGCGCCAGCAGCCCCGGACAGGGGGCGTTCCCCGGGGAGCTGTTTTTT; CDR3 protein: CASSPGQGAFPGELFF; J gene: TRBJ2-2; V gene: TRBV5-1; D gene: TRBD1; clone size: many
CDR3 DNA: TGTGCCAGCAGACCCCAGGGGAACTATGGCTACACCTTC; CDR3 protein: CASRPQGNYGYTF; J gene: TRBJ1-2; V gene: TRBV6-1; D gene: NA; clone size: many
CDR3 DNA: TGTGCCAGCAGCTTGACAGGGGAGAGCTATGGCTACACCTTC; CDR3 protein: CASSLTGESYGYTF; J gene: TRBJ1-2; V gene: TRBV7-9; D gene: TRBD1; clone size: few
CDR3 DNA: TGTGCCATCACCCGGGACGCAAATCAGCCCCAGCATTTT; CDR3 protein: CAITRDANQPQHF; J gene: TRBJ1-5; V gene: TRBV10-3; D gene: NA; clone size: few
CDR3 DNA: TGTGCCAGCAGCTTACCCGGGACTACCAAGAAGTACTTC; CDR3 protein: CASSLPGTTKKYF; J gene: TRBJ2-7; V gene: TRBV7-9; D gene: TRBD2; clone size: few
CDR3 DNA: TGCGCCAGCAGCTCTAGCGGGAACTACAATGAGCAGTTCTTC; CDR3 protein: CASSSSGNYNEQFF; J gene: TRBJ2-1; V gene: TRBV5-1; D gene: TRBD2; clone size: few
CDR3 DNA: TGCAGCGTTGTCTGGGGAGAGACCCAGTACTTC; CDR3 protein: CSVVWGETQYF; J gene: TRBJ2-5; V gene: TRBV29-1; D gene: NA; clone size: few
CDR3 DNA: TGTGCCAGCAGCTTAGAAGTAGGGGACATTTATGGCTACACCTTC; CDR3 protein: CASSLEVGDIYGYTF; J gene: TRBJ1-2; V gene: TRBV7-9; D gene: NA; clone size: many
CDR3 DNA: TGCGCCAGCAGTGACCTAGCCCGACAGTTCTTC; CDR3 protein: CASSDLARQFF; J gene: TRBJ2-1; V gene: TRBV10-2; D gene: NA; clone size: NA
CDR3 DNA: TGTGCCAGCAGTCCATACCTACTAGCGGGAGGGCCGTTTAAACGCAATGAGCAGTTCTTC; CDR3 protein: CASSPYLLAGGPFKRNEQFF; J gene: TRBJ2-1; V gene: TRBV12-3/TRBV12-4; D gene: TRBD2; clone size: NA
CDR3 DNA: TGTGCCAGCAGTACAACAGGGGGCTGGCAGCCCCAGCATTTT; CDR3 protein: CASSTTGGWQPQHF; J gene: TRBJ1-5; V gene: TRBV6-5; D gene: TRBD1; clone size: many
CDR3 DNA: TGTGCCAGCAGCTTAAGTGTAGGGATGAACACTGAAGCTTTCTTT; CDR3 protein: CASSLSVGMNTEAFF; J gene: TRBJ1-1; V gene: TRBV7-8; D gene: NA; clone size: NA
CDR3 DNA: TGTGCCAGCAAGGCAACCCCGGGACTAGCGAGGAATGAGCAGTTCTTC; CDR3 protein: CASKATPGLARNEQFF; J gene: TRBJ2-1; V gene: TRBV28; D gene: TRBD2; clone size: NA
CDR3 DNA: TGCAGTGCTCTCCCAAGCGGGAGGGCCCACGAGCAGTACTTC; CDR3 protein: CSALPSGRAHEQYF; J gene: TRBJ2-7; V gene: TRBV20-1; D gene: TRBD2; clone size: few
CDR3 DNA: TGTGCCACCAGTGATTTGCCCGGGACAGGGGGAGCAGATACGCAGTATTTT; CDR3 protein: CATSDLPGTGGADTQYF; J gene: TRBJ2-3; V gene: TRBV24-1; D gene: TRBD1; clone size: NA
CDR3 DNA: TGTGCCAGCACTCAGGGATATGAGACCCAGTACTTC; CDR3 protein: CASTQGYETQYF; J gene: TRBJ2-5; V gene: TRBV5-5; D gene: NA; clone size: NA
CDR3 DNA: TGCGCCAGCAGCTTGGGGGGCTTAGAGACCCAGTACTTC; CDR3 protein: CASSLGGLETQYF; J gene: TRBJ2-5; V gene: TRBV5-1; D gene: NA; clone size: NA
CDR3 DNA: TGCAGCGTTGATGCGGGAGGGCCCCAAGAGACCCAGTACTTC; CDR3 protein: CSVDAGGPQETQYF; J gene: TRBJ2-5; V gene: TRBV29-1; D gene: TRBD2; clone size: few
CDR3 DNA: TGTGCCAGCAGTGAAGCGCTCGGGTTTATCGGATACAATGAGCAGTTCTTC; CDR3 protein: CASSEALGFIGYNEQFF; J gene: TRBJ2-1; V gene: TRBV2; D gene: NA; clone size: many
CDR3 DNA: TGCGCCAGCAGCTTGGGGGTAGGGGGCAATCAGCCCCAGCATTTT; CDR3 protein: CASSLGVGGNQPQHF; J gene: TRBJ1-5; V gene: TRBV5-1; D gene: NA; clone size: many
CDR3 DNA: TGTGCCAGCAGTCTACAGGACTACGAGCAGTACTTC; CDR3 protein: CASSLQDYEQYF; J gene: TRBJ2-7; V gene: TRBV7-6; D gene: NA; clone size: NA
CDR3 DNA: TGCGCCAGCAGCTCATTGGACAGGCCCTACGAGCAGTACTTC; CDR3 protein: CASSSLDRPYEQYF; J gene: TRBJ2-7; V gene: TRBV5-1; D gene: TRBD1; clone size: NA
CDR3 DNA: TGTGCCAGTAGCCTCCGTGCTTTAGCAGCTGTTCCGAACACCGGGGAGCTGTTTTTT; CDR3 protein: CASSLRALAAVPNTGELFF; J gene: TRBJ2-2; V gene: TRBV19; D gene: NA; clone size: few
CDR3 DNA: TGCGCCAGCAGCTTGGTCCAGGGGTATGGAGAGACCCAGTACTTC; CDR3 protein: CASSLVQGYGETQYF; J gene: TRBJ2-5; V gene: TRBV5-1; D gene: NA; clone size: many
CDR3 DNA: TGCGCCAGCAGCCAAGGACCGGGACCATACACCGGGGAGCTGTTTTTT; CDR3 protein: CASSQGPGPYTGELFF; J gene: TRBJ2-2; V gene: TRBV4-1; D gene: NA; clone size: few
CDR3 DNA: TGTGCCAGCAGCTTAAATTTGGCAGGGACCCACAATGAGCAGTTCTTC; CDR3 protein: CASSLNLAGTHNEQFF; J gene: TRBJ2-1; V gene: TRBV7-9; D gene: NA; clone size: few
CDR3 DNA: TGCGCCAGCAGCTTCCTGACTAGCCAATACAATGAGCAGTTCTTC; CDR3 protein: CASSFLTSQYNEQFF; J gene: TRBJ2-1; V gene: TRBV5-1; D gene: TRBD2; clone size: few
CDR3 DNA: TGTGCCACCAGCAGACATACAGGGCGGGGCACTGAAGCTTTCTTT; CDR3 protein: CATSRHTGRGTEAFF; J gene: TRBJ1-1; V gene: TRBV15; D gene: NA; clone size: few
CDR3 DNA: TGCGCCAGCAGCAACCCGACAGCTCACAATGAGCAGTTCTTC; CDR3 protein: CASSNPTAHNEQFF; J gene: TRBJ2-1; V gene: TRBV5-1; D gene: NA; clone size: NA